This entry features one T cell receptor beta chain sequence. The sample comes from a study of blood T cell repertoires in COVID-19. CDR1 is SGHTS and CDR2 is YDEGEE in the germline V gene. The CDR3 is made up of 16 amino acids. V trimming: 5 bases; J trimming: 6 bases; junction bases outside the gene matches: 13. Measured with immunoSEQ multiplex PCR; TCRdb has only the in-frame clones, and not every one. The table includes a few hundred thousand clones, 80% to 90% detected once. The sequence derives from a woman between 35 and 50 years old with acute COVID-19. The chain uses TRBV5-8 and TRBJ2-1, with 8 nucleotides matching TRBD1. Material: PBMCs or T cells enriched from blood (not recorded which). CDR3 DNA: TGTGCCAGCAGGCGATTCCGGGACAGGACAATCAATGAGCAGTTCTTC. It encodes CASRRFRDRTINEQFF.